This T cell receptor (beta chain) was sequenced for a study of blood T cell repertoires in COVID-19 (dated by TCRdb to 2018 to 2021). In terms of the full investigation: Samples covering the acute and convalescent phases of COVID-19 were provided by collaborators in the United States, Italy and Spain. The material from the prospective study consisted of cDNA or gDNA derived from T cells, B-cell-depleted T cells, or PBMCs. Deeply sampled blood TCRbeta repertoires from subjects exposed to, actively infected with, or recovered from COVID-19 were included in the dataset. The repertoires were released in a freely available public database meant as a resource for research on the immune response to SARS-CoV-2. Samples came from the ongoing ImmuneRACE study (first 160 participants) plus 1,254 subjects from 6 global collaborators. Nearly every sample came with metadata listing a de-identified subject ID, COVID-19 status, age in years and sex. Where HLA class I and class II types were available, the types were taken from metadata supplied by the sample provider, not from assay-based typing.

Concerning this clone itself: Its antigen is not yet known. Qualities for individual bases were not recorded, and no much larger clone is one base off.

Study-wide findings and limitations: Clinical and demographic metadata were provided uncurated, with the amount varying by source and participant.

The CDR3, from cysteine to phenylalanine, totals 14 residues. Only the CDR3 part of the read is kept: 42 bases, read in frame from the first base. The germline V gene sets CDR1 to SGDLS and CDR2 to YYNGEE. The junction shows trimming of 0 bases on V and 0 bases on J, plus 6 bases between the germline ends. One collaborating source in Seattle enrolled patients during active infection and followed them longitudinally through the course of disease. Whole blood was collected in K2EDTA tubes by collaborating institutions according to the institutions' own protocols. For TCRbeta analysis, collaborator samples were shipped as frozen whole blood, as isolated PBMCs, or as DNA extracted from either sample type. TCRbeta CDR3 regions were amplified from genomic DNA by means of the immunoSEQ Assay, a bias-controlled multiplex PCR. The original methods were these. Nucleated cell counts per sample were estimated from amplification of reference gene primers within the assay. To quantify the absolute abundance of each unique TCRbeta CDR3 rearrangement, sequence reads were collapsed and filtered. For each sample, productive Simpson clonality was calculated by taking the square root of Simpson's diversity index across productive rearrangements. TCRdb obtained this table from immuneACCESS and retained in-frame rearrangements with V and J assigned. These tables miss some clones; where compared with another copy, unresolved V genes account for less than half of the shortfall, and the remainder is unexplained. The D gene and trimming were derived from the DNA, and the V and J assignments and clone size from that table. This sample gives about 100,000 clones in total; less than 95% of them show up just once. Jointly, the top ten make up roughly 6.3% of the sample.

The receptor chain draws on TRBV9 and TRBJ1-1; the D gene assignment is ambiguous. The clonotype comes from a man in his late teens or twenties with COVID-19, enrolled during active disease. Material: peripheral blood. The nucleotide sequence reads as follows: TGTGCCAGCAGCGTAGCGTCGTTGAACACTGAAGCTTTCTTT. Translated, this is CASSVASLNTEAFF. Reference TRBV9 and TRBJ1-1 proteins supply the regions before and after the CDR3; the full variable domain is: DSGVTQTPKHLITATGQRVTLRCSPRSGDLSVYWYQQSLDQGLQFLIQYYNGEERAKGNILERFSAQQFPDLHSELNLSSLELGDSALYFCASSVASLNTEAFFGQGTRLTVV.